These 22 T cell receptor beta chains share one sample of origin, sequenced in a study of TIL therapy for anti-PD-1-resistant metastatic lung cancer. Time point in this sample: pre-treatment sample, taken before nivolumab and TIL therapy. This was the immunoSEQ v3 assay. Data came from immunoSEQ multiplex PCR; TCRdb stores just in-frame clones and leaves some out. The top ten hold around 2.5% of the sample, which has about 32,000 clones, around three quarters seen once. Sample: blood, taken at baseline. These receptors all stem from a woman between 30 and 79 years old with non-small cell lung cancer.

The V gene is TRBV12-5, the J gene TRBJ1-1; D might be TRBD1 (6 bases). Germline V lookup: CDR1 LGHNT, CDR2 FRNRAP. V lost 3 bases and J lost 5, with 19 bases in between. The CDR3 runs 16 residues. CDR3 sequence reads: CASGFLGGQLLTEAFF. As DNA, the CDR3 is TGTGCTAGTGGTTTCTTGGGGGGGCAGTTACTGACTGAAGCTTTCTTT.

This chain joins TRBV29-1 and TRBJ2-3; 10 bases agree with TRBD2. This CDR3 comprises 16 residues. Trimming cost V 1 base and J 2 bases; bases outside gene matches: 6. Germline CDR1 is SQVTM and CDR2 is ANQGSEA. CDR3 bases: TGCAGCGTTGAAGTGCGGCTAGCGGGAGCCACAGATACGCAGTATTTT. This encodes CSVEVRLAGATDTQYF.

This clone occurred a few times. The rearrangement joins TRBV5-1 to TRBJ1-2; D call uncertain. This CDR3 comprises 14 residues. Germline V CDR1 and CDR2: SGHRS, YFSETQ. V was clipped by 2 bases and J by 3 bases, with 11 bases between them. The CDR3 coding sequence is TGCGCCAGCAGCTTCGGTACGCCGGACTATGGCTACACCTTC. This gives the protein CASSFGTPDYGYTF.

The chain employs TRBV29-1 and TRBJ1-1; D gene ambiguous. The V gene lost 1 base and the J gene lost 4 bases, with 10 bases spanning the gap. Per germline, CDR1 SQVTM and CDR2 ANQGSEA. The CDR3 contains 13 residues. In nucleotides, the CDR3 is TGCAGCGTTGAAGGTCACCGTCGCACTGAAGCTTTCTTT. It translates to CSVEGHRRTEAFF.

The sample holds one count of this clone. CDR3 DNA: TGCGCCAGCAGCTCGACGGTGAACACTGAAGCTTTCTTT. This encodes CASSSTVNTEAFF. This chain uses TRBV5-1 with TRBJ1-1, with unresolved D. The CDR3 length is 13 residues. Trimming took off 3 bases at V and 0 bases at J, with 6 bases between the two ends. CDR1 and CDR2 (germline): SGHRS, YFSETQ.

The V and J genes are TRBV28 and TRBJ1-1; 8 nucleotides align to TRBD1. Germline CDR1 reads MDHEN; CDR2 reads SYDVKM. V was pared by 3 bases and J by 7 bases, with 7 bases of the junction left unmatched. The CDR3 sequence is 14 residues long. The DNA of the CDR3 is TGTGCCAGCAGTTTGACGGACAGGGCAGGTGAAGCTTTCTTT. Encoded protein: CASSLTDRAGEAFF. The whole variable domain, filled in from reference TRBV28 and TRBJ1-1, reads DVKVTQSSRYLVKRTGEKVFLECVQDMDHENMFWYRQDPGLGLRLIYFSYDVKMKEKGDIPEGYSVSREKKERFSLILESASTNQTSMYLCASSLTDRAGEAFFGQGTRLTVV.

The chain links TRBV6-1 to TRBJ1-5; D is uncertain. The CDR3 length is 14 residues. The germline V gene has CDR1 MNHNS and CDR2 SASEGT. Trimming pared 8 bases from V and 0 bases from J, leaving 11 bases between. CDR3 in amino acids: CASGQTYSNQPQHF. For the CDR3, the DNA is TGTGCCAGCGGGCAGACCTATAGCAATCAGCCCCAGCATTTT.

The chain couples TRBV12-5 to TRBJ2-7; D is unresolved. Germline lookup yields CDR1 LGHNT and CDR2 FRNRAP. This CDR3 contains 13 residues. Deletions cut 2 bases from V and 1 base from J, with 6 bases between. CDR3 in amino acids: CASGLWVSYEQYF. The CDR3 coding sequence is TGTGCTAGTGGTTTGTGGGTTTCCTACGAGCAGTACTTC.

CDR3: CASSKRTSGTYEQYF. Here the CDR3 DNA reads TGCGCCAGCAGCAAAAGGACTAGCGGGACCTACGAGCAGTACTTC. The rearrangement joins TRBV5-1 to TRBJ2-7; 12 bases line up with TRBD2. V lost 4 bases to trimming and J lost 2 bases; unmatched junction nucleotides: 4. CDR1 SGHRS and CDR2 YFSETQ come from the germline V gene. This CDR3 comprises 15 residues.

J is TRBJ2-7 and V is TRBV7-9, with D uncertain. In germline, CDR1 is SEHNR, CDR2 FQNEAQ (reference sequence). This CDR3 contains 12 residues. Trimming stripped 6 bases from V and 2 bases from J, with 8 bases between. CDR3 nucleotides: TGTGCCAGCAGTCCAGGAACCTACGAGCAGTACTTC. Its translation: CASSPGTYEQYF.

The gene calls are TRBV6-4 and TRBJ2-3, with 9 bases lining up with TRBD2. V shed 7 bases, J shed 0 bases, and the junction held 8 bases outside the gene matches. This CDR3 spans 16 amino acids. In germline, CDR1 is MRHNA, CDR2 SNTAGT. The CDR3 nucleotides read TGTGCCAGCACCCACGGGCGGGAGGGTAGCACAGATACGCAGTATTTT. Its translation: CASTHGREGSTDTQYF.

The CDR3 coding sequence is TGTGCCAGCAGCTTAGATAGGGCTACCGGGGAGCTGTTTTTT. It is translated as CASSLDRATGELFF. V usage is TRBV11-2 and J usage is TRBJ2-2; D uncertain. Germline V lookup: CDR1 SGHAT, CDR2 FQNNGV. V lost 0 bases and J lost 5, with 7 bases in between. The CDR3 is 14 amino acids.

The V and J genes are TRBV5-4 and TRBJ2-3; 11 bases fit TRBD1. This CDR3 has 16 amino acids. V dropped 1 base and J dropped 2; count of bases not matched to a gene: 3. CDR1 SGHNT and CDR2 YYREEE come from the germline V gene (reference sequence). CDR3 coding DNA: TGTGCCAGCAGCTTGCGGACAGGGGGCACCACAGATACGCAGTATTTT. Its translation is CASSLRTGGTTDTQYF.

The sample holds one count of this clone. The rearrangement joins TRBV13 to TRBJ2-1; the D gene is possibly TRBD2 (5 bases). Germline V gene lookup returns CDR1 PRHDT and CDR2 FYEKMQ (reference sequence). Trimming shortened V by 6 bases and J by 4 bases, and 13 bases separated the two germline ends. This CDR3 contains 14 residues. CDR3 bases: TGTGCCAGCAGGTTCTATACGGGATACAATGAGCAGTTCTTC. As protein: CASRFYTGYNEQFF. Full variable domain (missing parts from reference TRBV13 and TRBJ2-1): AAGVIQSPRHLIKEKRETATLKCYPIPRHDTVYWYQQGPGQDPQFLISFYEKMQSDKGSIPDRFSAQQFSDYHSELNMSSLELGDSALYFCASRFYTGYNEQFFGPGTRLTVL.

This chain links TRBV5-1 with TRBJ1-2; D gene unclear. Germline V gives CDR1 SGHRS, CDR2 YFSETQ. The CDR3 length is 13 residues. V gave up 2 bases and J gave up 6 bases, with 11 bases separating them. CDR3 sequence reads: CASSFETSDGYTF. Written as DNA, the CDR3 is TGCGCCAGCAGCTTTGAGACCAGTGATGGCTACACCTTC.

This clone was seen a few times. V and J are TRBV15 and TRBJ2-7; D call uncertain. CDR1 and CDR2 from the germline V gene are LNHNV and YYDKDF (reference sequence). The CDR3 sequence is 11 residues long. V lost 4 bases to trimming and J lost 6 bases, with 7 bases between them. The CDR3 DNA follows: TGTGCCACCAGCATACTCAGCGAGCAGTACTTC. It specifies CATSILSEQYF.

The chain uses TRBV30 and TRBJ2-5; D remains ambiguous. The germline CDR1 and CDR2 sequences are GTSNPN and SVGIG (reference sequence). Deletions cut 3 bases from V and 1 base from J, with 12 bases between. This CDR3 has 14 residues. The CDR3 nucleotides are TGTGCCTGGAGCCCTCCGGGCCGCCAAGAGACCCAGTACTTC. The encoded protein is CAWSPPGRQETQYF.

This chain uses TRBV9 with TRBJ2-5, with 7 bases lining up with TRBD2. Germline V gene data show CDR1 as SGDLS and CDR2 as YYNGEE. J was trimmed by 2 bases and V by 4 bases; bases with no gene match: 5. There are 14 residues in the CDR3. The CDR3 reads CASSSRTRQETQYF. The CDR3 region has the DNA TGTGCCAGCAGCTCCCGGACTAGGCAAGAGACCCAGTACTTC.

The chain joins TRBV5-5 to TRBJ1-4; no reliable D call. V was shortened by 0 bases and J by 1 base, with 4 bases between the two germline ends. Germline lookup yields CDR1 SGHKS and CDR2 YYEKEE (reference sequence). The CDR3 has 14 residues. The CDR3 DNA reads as TGTGCCAGCAGCTTGGGGGTAACTAATGAAAAACTGTTTTTT. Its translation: CASSLGVTNEKLFF.

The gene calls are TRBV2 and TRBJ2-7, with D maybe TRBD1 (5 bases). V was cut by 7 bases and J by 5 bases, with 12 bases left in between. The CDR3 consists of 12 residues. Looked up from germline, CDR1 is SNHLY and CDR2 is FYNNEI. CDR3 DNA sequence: TGTGCCAGCATTGGGCAGGGCGACGAGCAGTACTTC. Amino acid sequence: CASIGQGDEQYF.

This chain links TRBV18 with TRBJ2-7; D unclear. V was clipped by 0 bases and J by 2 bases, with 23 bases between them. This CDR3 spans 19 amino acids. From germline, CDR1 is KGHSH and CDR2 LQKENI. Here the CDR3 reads CASSPPYQCSSSPAYEQYF. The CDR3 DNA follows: TGTGCCAGCTCACCACCGTATCAATGTTCTTCATCACCCGCCTACGAGCAGTACTTC.

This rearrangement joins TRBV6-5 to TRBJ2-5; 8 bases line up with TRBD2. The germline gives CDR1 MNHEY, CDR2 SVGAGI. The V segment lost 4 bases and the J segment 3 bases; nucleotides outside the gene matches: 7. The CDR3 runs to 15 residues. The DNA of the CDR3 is TGTGCCAGCAGTTCCCCTCAAGCGGGAGAAGAGACCCAGTACTTC. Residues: CASSSPQAGEETQYF.